This T cell receptor beta chain was sequenced during a study of response to subunit inactivated influenza vaccine. Notes on the study in general: The authors suggested that few new T cells are recruited per seasonal influenza vaccination.

TCRdb fed the RT-PCR reads into MiXCR, producing one record per CDR3 protein. The data hold about 580,000 distinct CDR3 sequences, with less than 15% observed a single time. This clonotype was counted only a few times. Its antigen is unknown. The CDR3 spans 14 residues. J was trimmed by 6 bases and V by 6 bases; bases with no gene match: 8. This rearrangement joins TRBV12-3 or TRBV12-4 to TRBJ2-7; the match to TRBD1 covers 10 bases. Sequencing used PBMCs from blood, obtained roughly 12 days after vaccination. This TCR was sampled from a man in his fifties who received an inactivated influenza vaccine. The CDR3 sequence is CASSHGQGVFEQYF. The CDR3 DNA is TGTGCCAGCAGCCACGGACAGGGGGTGTTCGAGCAGTACTTC.